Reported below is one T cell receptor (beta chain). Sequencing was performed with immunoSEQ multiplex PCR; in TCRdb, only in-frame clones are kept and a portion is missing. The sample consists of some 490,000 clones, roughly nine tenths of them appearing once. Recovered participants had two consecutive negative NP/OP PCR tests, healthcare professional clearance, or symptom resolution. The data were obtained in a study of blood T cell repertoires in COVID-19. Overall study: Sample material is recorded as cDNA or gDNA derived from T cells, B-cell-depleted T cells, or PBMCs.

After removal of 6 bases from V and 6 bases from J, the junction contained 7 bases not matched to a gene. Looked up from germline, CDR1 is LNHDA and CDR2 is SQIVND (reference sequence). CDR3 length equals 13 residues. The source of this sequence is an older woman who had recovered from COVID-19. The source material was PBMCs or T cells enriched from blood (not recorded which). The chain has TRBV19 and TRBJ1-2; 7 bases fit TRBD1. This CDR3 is CASSLNRGDGYTF. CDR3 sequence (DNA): TGTGCCAGTAGCCTAAACAGGGGTGATGGCTACACCTTC.